This passage covers 18 T cell receptor beta chains from one sample sequenced in a study of blood T cell repertoires in COVID-19. Data came from immunoSEQ multiplex PCR; TCRdb stores just in-frame clones and leaves some out. The data contain 280,000 or so clones, roughly 85% of them singletons. The sequencing sample was made of PBMCs or T cells enriched from blood (not recorded which). These receptors all come from a woman between 35 and 50 years old who had recovered from COVID-19.

The chain links TRBV6-5 to TRBJ2-2; TRBD2 aligns across 12 bases. Trimming cost V 7 bases and J 6 bases; bases outside gene matches: 3. The CDR3 is made up of 14 amino acids. Germline-derived CDR1 and CDR2 are MNHEY and SVGAGI. CDR3 coding DNA: TGTGCCAGCAAACTAGCGGGAGGAGCCGGGGAGCTGTTTTTT. Protein: CASKLAGGAGELFF.

J is TRBJ1-4 and V is TRBV11-2; TRBD1 might be the D (5 bases). This CDR3 contains 18 residues. Trimming took off 1 base at V and 0 bases at J, with 15 bases between the two ends. In germline, CDR1 is SGHAT, CDR2 FQNNGV. For the CDR3, the DNA is TGTGCCAGCAGCTTAGGGGGGGTCGTGGGAGCAACTAATGAAAAACTGTTTTTT. Protein sequence: CASSLGGVVGATNEKLFF.

The chain carries TRBV6-2 or TRBV6-3 and TRBJ2-1; 10 bases line up with TRBD2. V shed 4 bases, J shed 3 bases, and the junction held 6 bases outside the gene matches. The CDR3 has 16 amino acids. The germline V gene has CDR1 MNHEY and CDR2 SVGEGT. In nucleotides, the CDR3 is TGTGCCAGCAGTTCATCCCTAGCGGGAGACTACAATGAGCAGTTCTTC. Encoded protein: CASSSSLAGDYNEQFF.

The rearrangement uses TRBV19 and TRBJ2-5; TRBD1 might be the D (5 bases). CDR1 LNHDA and CDR2 SQIVND come from the germline V gene (reference sequence). The CDR3 runs 12 residues. V lost 7 bases and J 2 bases, leaving 8 bases between the germline ends. DNA of the CDR3: TGTGCCAGTACGGACATGCAAGAGACCCAGTACTTC. It yields the protein CASTDMQETQYF.

This chain connects TRBV19 to TRBJ2-1, with 12 bases matching TRBD2. Per the germline V gene, CDR1 is LNHDA and CDR2 is SQIVND (reference sequence). After removal of 4 bases from V and 8 bases from J, the junction contained 6 bases not matched to a gene. The CDR3 spans 15 residues. The CDR3 bases are TGTGCCAGTAGTAGACTAGCGGGAGAAAGCGATGAGCAGTTCTTC. Translated: CASSRLAGESDEQFF.

The sample holds a few counts of this clone. The chain is built from TRBV2 and TRBJ1-5, with D perhaps TRBD1 (5 bases). From germline, CDR1 is SNHLY and CDR2 FYNNEI. This CDR3 has 16 amino acids. Between the trimmed V and J ends, which lost 3 bases and 3 bases, there was a span of 15 bases. The DNA for the CDR3 is TGTGCCAGCAGTGAGGTGCACAGGAATAACAATCAGCCCCAGCATTTT. It codes for CASSEVHRNNNQPQHF.

The chain combines TRBV7-2 with TRBJ2-3; the D gene is possibly TRBD1 (6 bases). The CDR3 is 13 residues long. V lost 5 bases and J 8 bases, leaving 14 bases between the germline ends. Germline CDR1 SGHTA, CDR2 FQGNSA. This CDR3 is CASSVQGFGTQYF. In nucleotides, the CDR3 is TGTGCCAGCAGCGTACAGGGTTTCGGTACGCAGTATTTT.

The chain couples TRBV6-2 or TRBV6-3 to TRBJ2-7, with TRBD1 matching over 7 bases. Losses at the gene ends were 0 bases for V and 12 bases for J; bases not matched to a gene: 17. Germline V gives CDR1 MNHEY, CDR2 SVGEGT. The CDR3 contains 16 residues. CDR3 in DNA: TGTGCCAGCAGTTACTCCCTGGACAGGAATGAGGTGTCGCGGTACTTC. The encoded protein is CASSYSLDRNEVSRYF.

The V gene is TRBV15, the J gene TRBJ2-6, with 10 bases identical to TRBD1. Germline V gene lookup returns CDR1 LNHNV and CDR2 YYDKDF (reference sequence). V shed 5 bases, J shed 4 bases, and the junction held 8 bases outside the gene matches. The CDR3 spans 17 residues. CDR3: CATSEGTGASGANVLTF. Written as DNA, the CDR3 is TGTGCCACCAGCGAAGGGACAGGGGCATCCGGGGCCAACGTCCTGACTTTC.

Only a few counts were recorded for this clone. In the same sample, other DNA sequences code for this CDR3. V usage is TRBV19 and J usage is TRBJ2-1; 9 bases are a match to TRBD2. Trimming removed 3 bases from V and 2 bases from J; junction bases left unmatched: 2. Germline V lookup: CDR1 LNHDA, CDR2 SQIVND (reference sequence). CDR3 length: 15 amino acids. The CDR3 bases are TGTGCCAGTAGTATCCAGCGGGGGGCCTACAATGAGCAGTTCTTC. Its translation: CASSIQRGAYNEQFF.

The V and J genes are TRBV18 and TRBJ2-1; TRBD2 agrees at 10 bases. Germline values: CDR1 KGHSH, CDR2 LQKENI. The CDR3 is 16 amino acids. The V and J ends lost 2 bases and 3 bases, in that order; junction bases with no gene match: 4. In DNA form, the CDR3 reads TGTGCCAGCTCACCAGGGCTAGCGGGAGTCTACAATGAGCAGTTCTTC. It is translated as CASSPGLAGVYNEQFF.

Regarding this clone: Other DNA variants within this sample encode the same CDR3. V and J are TRBV11-2 and TRBJ2-2, with D perhaps matching TRBD2 (5 bases). Germline V gene lookup returns CDR1 SGHAT and CDR2 FQNNGV. This CDR3 comprises 14 residues. The V and J ends lost 1 base and 6 bases respectively, with 9 bases between them. CDR3 residues: CASSLGGVAGELFF. The CDR3 coding sequence is TGTGCCAGCAGCTTAGGGGGAGTGGCCGGGGAGCTGTTTTTT.

This chain joins TRBV29-1 and TRBJ2-1; 7 bases are a match to TRBD2. The germline V gene has CDR1 SQVTM and CDR2 ANQGSEA. V was clipped by 0 bases and J by 7 bases; unmatched bases: 9. CDR3 length: 15 residues. The CDR3 coding sequence is TGCAGCGTTGAAGAGTCGAGCGGGCGGGGGAATGAGCAGTTCTTC. Encoded protein: CSVEESSGRGNEQFF.

The chain recombines TRBV4-2 with TRBJ2-7; 8 bases align to TRBD2. V was clipped by 6 bases and J by 0 bases; unmatched bases: 10. The germline CDR1 and CDR2 sequences are LGHNA and YNFKEQ. The CDR3 has 16 residues. The CDR3 is CASSPVSGKSSYEQYF. The CDR3 coding sequence is TGTGCCAGCAGTCCCGTTAGCGGGAAAAGCTCCTACGAGCAGTACTTC.

The chain recombines TRBV5-1 with TRBJ1-2, with 9 bases aligning to TRBD1. Germline V gene sequence: CDR1 SGHRS, CDR2 YFSETQ. V lost 4 bases and J lost 4; bases outside the gene matches: 5. CDR3 length: 14 residues. CDR3 sequence reads: CASSKGTGLYGYTF. In DNA form, the CDR3 reads TGCGCCAGCAGCAAGGGGACAGGGCTCTATGGCTACACCTTC.

This rearrangement joins TRBV9 to TRBJ2-1; 11 bases are shared with TRBD2. The CDR3 length is 15 residues. CDR1 is SGDLS and CDR2 is YYNGEE in the germline V gene. V shed 4 bases and J 10 bases; nucleotides not matched to a gene: 10. As DNA, the CDR3 is TGTGCCAGCAGCATGGGGACTAGCGGAGGGGAAGAGCAGTTCTTC. Translated, it gives CASSMGTSGGEEQFF.

This clone is a singleton in its sample. V is TRBV28 and J is TRBJ1-5, with D uncertain. V lost 5 bases to trimming and J lost 7 bases, with 15 bases between them. The germline V gene has CDR1 MDHEN and CDR2 SYDVKM. CDR3 length equals 14 residues. The DNA of the CDR3 is TGTGCCAGCAGTGCTCTGGGGAGGGCGCAGCCCCAGCATTTT. Translating gives CASSALGRAQPQHF. Combining the CDR3 with reference TRBV28 and TRBJ1-5 gives the whole variable domain DVKVTQSSRYLVKRTGEKVFLECVQDMDHENMFWYRQDPGLGLRLIYFSYDVKMKEKGDIPEGYSVSREKKERFSLILESASTNQTSMYLCASSALGRAQPQHFGDGTRLSIL.

The chain links TRBV28 to TRBJ1-1, with 7 bases fitting TRBD1. The J segment lost 1 base and the V segment lost 4 bases, leaving 6 bases of the junction unmatched. Germline V gives CDR1 MDHEN, CDR2 SYDVKM. This CDR3 has 15 residues. CDR3 amino acids: CASSWAGTENTEAFF. CDR3 DNA sequence: TGTGCCAGCAGTTGGGCCGGGACAGAGAACACTGAAGCTTTCTTT. The full variable domain, with the rest looked up from reference TRBV28 and TRBJ1-1, is DVKVTQSSRYLVKRTGEKVFLECVQDMDHENMFWYRQDPGLGLRLIYFSYDVKMKEKGDIPEGYSVSREKKERFSLILESASTNQTSMYLCASSWAGTENTEAFFGQGTRLTVV.